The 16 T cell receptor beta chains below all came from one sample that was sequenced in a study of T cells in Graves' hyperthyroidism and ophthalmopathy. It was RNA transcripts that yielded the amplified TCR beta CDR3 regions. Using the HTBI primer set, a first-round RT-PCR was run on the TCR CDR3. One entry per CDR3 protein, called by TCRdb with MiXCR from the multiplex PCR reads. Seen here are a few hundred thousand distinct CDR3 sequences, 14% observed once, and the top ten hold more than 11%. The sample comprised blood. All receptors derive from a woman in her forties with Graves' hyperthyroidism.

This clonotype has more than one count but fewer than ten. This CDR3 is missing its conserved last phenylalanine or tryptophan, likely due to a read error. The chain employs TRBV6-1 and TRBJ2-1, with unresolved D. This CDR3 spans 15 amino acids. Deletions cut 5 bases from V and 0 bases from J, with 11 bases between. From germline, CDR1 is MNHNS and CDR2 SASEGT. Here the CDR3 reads CASSPVESSYNEQFL. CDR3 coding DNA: TGTGCCAGCAGTCCCGTCGAAAGCTCCTACAATGAGCAGTTCCTC.

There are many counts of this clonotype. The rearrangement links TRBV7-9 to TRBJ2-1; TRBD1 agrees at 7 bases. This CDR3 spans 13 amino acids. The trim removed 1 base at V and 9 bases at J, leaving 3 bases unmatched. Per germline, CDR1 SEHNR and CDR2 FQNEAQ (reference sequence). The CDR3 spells CASSLGGGGEQFF. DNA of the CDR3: TGTGCCAGCAGCTTAGGAGGGGGCGGTGAGCAGTTCTTC.

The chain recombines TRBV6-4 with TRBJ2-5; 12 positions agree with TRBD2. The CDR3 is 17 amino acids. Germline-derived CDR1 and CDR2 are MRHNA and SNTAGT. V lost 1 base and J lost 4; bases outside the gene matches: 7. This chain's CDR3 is CASSDLGLAGPGETQYF. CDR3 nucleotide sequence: TGTGCCAGCAGTGACTTGGGACTAGCGGGTCCGGGAGAGACCCAGTACTTC.

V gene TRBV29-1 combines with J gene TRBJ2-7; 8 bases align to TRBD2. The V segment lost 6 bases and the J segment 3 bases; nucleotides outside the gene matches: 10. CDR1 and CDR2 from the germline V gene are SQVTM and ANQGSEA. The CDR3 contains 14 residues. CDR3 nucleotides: TGCAGCGTCTTGACTAGCGACGTAAACTACGAGCAGTACTTC. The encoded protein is CSVLTSDVNYEQYF.

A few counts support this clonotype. The CDR3 DNA is TGTGCCAGCAGTTTCCCGACTACAGGGGCTGGGGCCAACGTCCTGACTTTC. Translated: CASSFPTTGAGANVLTF. V is TRBV28 and J is TRBJ2-6, with 7 bases identical to TRBD1. The V segment lost 3 bases and the J segment 2 bases; nucleotides outside the gene matches: 7. The germline gives CDR1 MDHEN, CDR2 SYDVKM. This CDR3 is 17 amino acids long.

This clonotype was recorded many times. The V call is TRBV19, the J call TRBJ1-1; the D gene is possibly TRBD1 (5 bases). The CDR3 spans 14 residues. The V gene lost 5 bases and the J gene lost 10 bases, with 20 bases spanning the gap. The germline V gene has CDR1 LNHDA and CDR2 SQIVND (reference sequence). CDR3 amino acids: CASSDKNQGDGAFF. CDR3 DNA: TGTGCCAGTAGTGATAAAAACCAGGGTGACGGAGCTTTCTTT.

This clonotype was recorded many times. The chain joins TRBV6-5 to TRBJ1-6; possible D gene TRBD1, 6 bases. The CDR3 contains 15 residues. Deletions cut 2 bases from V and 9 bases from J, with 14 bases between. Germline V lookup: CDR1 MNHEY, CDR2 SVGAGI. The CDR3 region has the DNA TGTGCCAGCAGTTACAGGGCAGGGGATGGTTCACCCCTCCACTTT. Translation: CASSYRAGDGSPLHF.

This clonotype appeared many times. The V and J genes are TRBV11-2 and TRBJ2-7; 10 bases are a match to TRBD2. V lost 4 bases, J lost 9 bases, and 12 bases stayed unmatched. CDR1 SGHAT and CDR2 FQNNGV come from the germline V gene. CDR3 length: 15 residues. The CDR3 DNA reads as TGTGCCAGCAGCTCCCAACTAGCGGGACGATTGGGGCAGTACTTC. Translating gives CASSSQLAGRLGQYF.

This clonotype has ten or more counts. This CDR3 is CASRGGTGELFF. DNA for the CDR3: TGCGCCAGCAGAGGGGGCACCGGGGAGCTGTTTTTT. This chain uses TRBV5-1 with TRBJ2-2, with D perhaps TRBD1 (6 bases). Germline values: CDR1 SGHRS, CDR2 YFSETQ. This CDR3 spans 12 amino acids. Trimming took 5 bases from V and 4 from J, leaving 6 bases between them.

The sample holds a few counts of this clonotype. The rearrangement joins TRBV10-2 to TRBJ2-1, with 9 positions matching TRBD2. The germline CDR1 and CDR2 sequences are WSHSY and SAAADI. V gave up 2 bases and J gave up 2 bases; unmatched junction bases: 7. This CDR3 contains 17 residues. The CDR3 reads CASSEDSGSLAYNEQFF. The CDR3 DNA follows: TGCGCCAGCAGTGAGGATAGCGGGAGTTTAGCCTACAATGAGCAGTTCTTC.

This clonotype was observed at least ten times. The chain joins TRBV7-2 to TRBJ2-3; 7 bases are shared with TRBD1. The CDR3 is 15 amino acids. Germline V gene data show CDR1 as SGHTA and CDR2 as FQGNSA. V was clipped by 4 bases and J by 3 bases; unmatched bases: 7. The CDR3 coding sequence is TGTGCCAGCAGCTCGCAGGGGGTTCCGACAGATACGCAGTATTTT. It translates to CASSSQGVPTDTQYF.

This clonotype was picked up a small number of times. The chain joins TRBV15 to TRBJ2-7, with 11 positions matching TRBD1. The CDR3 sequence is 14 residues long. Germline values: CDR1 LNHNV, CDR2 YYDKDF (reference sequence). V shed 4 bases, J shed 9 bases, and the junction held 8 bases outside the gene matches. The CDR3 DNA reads TGTGCCACCAGCAAGGACAGGGGGCAGTATGGGCAGTACTTC. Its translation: CATSKDRGQYGQYF.

The CDR3 protein is CSARDVQSNTEAFF. CDR3 in DNA: TGCAGTGCTAGAGATGTACAGTCGAACACTGAAGCTTTCTTT. The rearrangement uses TRBV20-1 and TRBJ1-1; no definite D call. Between the trimmed V and J ends, which lost 0 bases and 1 base, there was a span of 9 bases. The CDR3 extends over 14 amino acids. Germline values: CDR1 DFQATT, CDR2 SNEGSKA (reference sequence).

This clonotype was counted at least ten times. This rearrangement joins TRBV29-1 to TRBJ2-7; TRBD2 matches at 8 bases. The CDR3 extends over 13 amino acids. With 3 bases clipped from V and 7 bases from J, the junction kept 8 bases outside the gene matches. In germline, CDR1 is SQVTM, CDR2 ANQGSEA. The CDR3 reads CSVDSGVWGEQYF. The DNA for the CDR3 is TGCAGCGTTGATAGCGGGGTCTGGGGGGAGCAGTACTTC.

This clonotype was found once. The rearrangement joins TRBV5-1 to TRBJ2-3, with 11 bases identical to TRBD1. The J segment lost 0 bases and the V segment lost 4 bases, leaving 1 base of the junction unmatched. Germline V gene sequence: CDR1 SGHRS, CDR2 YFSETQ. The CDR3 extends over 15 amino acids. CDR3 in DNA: TGCGCCAGCAGCGGGGACAGGGGGAGCACAGATACGCAGTATTTT. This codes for CASSGDRGSTDTQYF.

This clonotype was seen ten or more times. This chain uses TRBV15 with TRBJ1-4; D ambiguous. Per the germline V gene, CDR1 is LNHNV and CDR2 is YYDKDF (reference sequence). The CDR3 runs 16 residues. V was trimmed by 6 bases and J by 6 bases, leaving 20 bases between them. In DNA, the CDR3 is TGTGCCACCAGTTATCGCGCAGGTACGGAGGATGAAAAACTGTTTTTT. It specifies CATSYRAGTEDEKLFF.